This T cell receptor beta chain was recovered during a study of Ad26.COV2.S vaccination and SARS-CoV-2 variants. Across the whole study: Administration of Ad26.COV2.S was intramuscular, either once or twice 56 days apart.

The CDR3 extends over 12 amino acids. V was cut by 3 bases and J by 6 bases, with 11 bases left in between. From germline, CDR1 is DFQATT and CDR2 SNEGSKA (reference sequence). TCRdb's copy holds only in-frame clones and misses some; the assay was immunoSEQ multiplex PCR. The sample lists some 300,000 clones; about 82% were seen once. Treatment indicated: some 19 received Ad26.COV2.S at low or high dose, single or two shots; 5 received placebo; per-sample allocation not given. Sampling took place 63 days after the first vaccine or placebo injection. The shot given was an Ad26 vector that makes Wuhan-strain SARS-CoV-2 spike.

The chain has TRBV20-1 and TRBJ1-2; D not certain. The TCR originated in a person aged 18-65 years who received the Ad26.COV2.S COVID-19 vaccine or a placebo. The sample here was peripheral blood, taken in a trial of Ad26.COV2.S vaccine versus placebo. The CDR3 region is CSASQGFDGYTF. CDR3 nucleotide sequence: TGCAGTGCTAGTCAAGGGTTCGATGGCTACACCTTC.